This record looks at one TCR beta chain sequence and its context. This sample is part of a study of blood T cell repertoires in COVID-19. On the study more broadly: Specimens from acute and convalescent COVID-19 originated in the United States, Italy and Spain. Sources were T cells, B-cell-depleted T cells, or PBMCs; the material itself was cDNA or gDNA.

Profiled with immunoSEQ multiplex PCR; TCRdb holds only in-frame clones, not every one. In the table there are about 110,000 clones, about 85% of which are singletons. Sequenced input: peripheral blood. This clonotype was sampled from a man aged 45-65 years with acute or convalescent COVID-19.

This chain's CDR3 is CASSKERPGAYNEQFF. Here the CDR3 DNA reads TGTGCCAGCAGTAAAGAGAGACCGGGGGCCTACAATGAGCAGTTCTTC. The V call is TRBV6-1, the J call TRBJ2-1, with D maybe TRBD2 (6 bases). The germline V gene encodes CDR1 MNHNS and CDR2 SASEGT. The CDR3 is 16 amino acids. Trimming removed 5 bases at V and 2 bases at J, with 16 bases between.